These T cell receptor beta chains were read from a single sample in a study of CD8 T cells in ankylosing spondylitis. TCRdb used MiXCR to reprocess the 5' RACE reads, holding one entry per CDR3 protein. This table has under 550,000 distinct CDR3 sequences, roughly 26% appearing once. Input material: blood, either unsorted or a sorted T cell fraction (not recorded which). These receptors came from a male donor with ankylosing spondylitis. Each CDR3 is given with its conserved first and last residue. A D gene is named only where the DNA matches it firmly. Size tells how often a clone was seen (once, few, many) or the class of an expanded clone, and some rows leave it out.

V	size	D	J	CDR3	DNA
TRBV24-1	-	-	TRBJ2-1	CATSDSWTGHNEQFF	TGTGCCACCAGTGATTCCTGGACGGGACACAATGAGCAGTTCTTC
TRBV12-3/TRBV12-4	-	-	TRBJ1-5	CASRRDTSNQPQHF	TGTGCCAGCAGGCGAGATACTAGCAATCAGCCCCAGCATTTT
TRBV30	-	-	TRBJ1-2	CAWSVQGVGSGYTF	TGTGCCTGGAGTGTACAAGGGGTGGGGAGTGGCTACACCTTC
TRBV5-6	-	TRBD2	TRBJ2-2	CASSTDPGLAGVRELFF	TGTGCCAGCAGCACCGACCCGGGACTAGCGGGAGTGAGGGAGCTGTTTTTT
TRBV20-1	-	TRBD2	TRBJ2-1	CSARDLASGRAVGDNEQFF	TGCAGTGCTAGAGATCTGGCTAGCGGGAGGGCCGTAGGCGACAATGAGCAGTTCTTC
TRBV20-1	-	-	TRBJ1-2	CSARDQNNYGYTF	TGCAGTGCTAGAGATCAGAATAACTATGGCTACACCTTC
TRBV12-3/TRBV12-4	few	-	TRBJ2-3	CASSYDRQTSTDTQYF	TGTGCCAGCAGTTACGACCGACAGACTAGCACAGATACGCAGTATTTT
TRBV7-2	few	TRBD2	TRBJ2-7	CASSFRLAVSYEQYF	TGTGCCAGCAGCTTCAGACTAGCGGTCTCCTACGAGCAGTACTTC
TRBV6-1	-	TRBD1	TRBJ1-5	CASYGTAYNQPQHF	TGTGCCAGCTACGGGACAGCTTACAATCAGCCCCAGCATTTT
TRBV4-2	-	TRBD2	TRBJ2-1	CASSLLTGLAEYNEQFF	TGTGCCAGCAGCCTTCTCACAGGACTAGCGGAGTACAATGAGCAGTTCTTC
TRBV6-1	-	-	TRBJ2-2	CASSDGLSNTGELFF	TGTGCCAGCAGCGATGGACTATCGAACACCGGGGAGCTGTTTTTT
TRBV12-3/TRBV12-4	-	-	TRBJ2-5	CASRSSGAGQETQYF	TGTGCCAGCAGATCCTCGGGGGCGGGCCAAGAGACCCAGTACTTC
TRBV5-1	-	TRBD2	TRBJ2-5	CASSFLAGVQETQYF	TGCGCCAGCAGCTTTCTAGCGGGAGTCCAAGAGACCCAGTACTTC
TRBV5-5	-	-	TRBJ2-7	CASTNSPVGEQYF	TGTGCCAGCACCAACAGCCCTGTAGGCGAGCAGTACTTC
TRBV5-1	few	TRBD1	TRBJ2-1	CASSYGTVNNEQFF	TGCGCCAGCAGCTACGGGACAGTTAACAATGAGCAGTTCTTC
TRBV6-1	few	-	TRBJ2-1	CASSERTHSYNEQFF	TGTGCCAGCAGTGAGAGGACGCACTCCTACAATGAGCAGTTCTTC
TRBV5-1	few	-	TRBJ2-5	CASSTMTVMETQYF	TGCGCCAGCAGCACCATGACAGTGATGGAGACCCAGTACTTC
TRBV5-1	few	-	TRBJ2-1	CASSSRDPSYNEQFF	TGCGCCAGCAGCTCCCGGGACCCCTCCTACAATGAGCAGTTCTTC
TRBV12-3/TRBV12-4	-	-	TRBJ1-1	CASSFNPGANTEAFF	TGTGCCAGCAGTTTTAATCCGGGGGCGAACACTGAAGCTTTCTTT
TRBV5-1	-	-	TRBJ2-4	CASSNGPGDIQYF	TGCGCCAGCAGTAATGGACCCGGGGACATTCAGTACTTC
TRBV4-1	few	TRBD2	TRBJ2-3	CASSQERASGRGDTQYF	TGCGCCAGCAGCCAAGAGCGGGCTAGCGGGAGGGGAGATACGCAGTATTTT
TRBV5-1	-	TRBD2	TRBJ2-1	CASSLEREDEQFF	TGCGCCAGCAGCTTGGAACGGGAGGATGAGCAGTTCTTC
TRBV29-1	-	-	TRBJ1-2	CSVGNGRYGYTF	TGCAGCGTTGGAAACGGCCGGTATGGCTACACCTTC
TRBV2	few	-	TRBJ2-4	CATARVEGDIQYF	TGTGCCACCGCACGGGTCGAGGGTGACATTCAGTACTTC
TRBV7-2	many	TRBD2	TRBJ2-1	CASSFRTSPNEQFF	TGTGCCAGCAGCTTTCGGACTAGCCCCAATGAGCAGTTCTTC
TRBV27	few	TRBD1	TRBJ1-2	CASSFRGLLRSYGYTF	TGTGCCAGCAGTTTTAGGGGGCTACTACGGTCCTATGGCTACACCTTC
TRBV7-2	-	-	TRBJ1-2	CASSHLGPTGPHGYTF	TGTGCCAGCAGCCATTTAGGGCCTACCGGGCCACATGGCTACACCTTC
TRBV3-1	-	-	TRBJ2-3	CASSQRRLTDTQYF	TGTGCCAGCAGCCAACGCAGGCTCACGGATACGCAGTATTTT
TRBV5-1	-	-	TRBJ2-1	CASSFFGSYNEQFF	TGCGCCAGCAGCTTCTTTGGCTCCTACAATGAGCAGTTCTTC
TRBV5-1	-	-	TRBJ2-3	CASSLDSTGDTQYF	TGCGCCAGCAGCTTGGACTCTACGGGAGATACGCAGTATTTT
TRBV5-1	few	-	TRBJ1-2	CASSLRPQDFNGYTF	TGCGCCAGCAGCTTGCGGCCCCAGGATTTTAATGGCTACACCTTC
TRBV2	-	-	TRBJ2-3	CASSAVLGRDTQYF	TGTGCCAGCAGTGCGGTCTTGGGGAGGGATACGCAGTATTTT
TRBV7-9	few	-	TRBJ1-2	CASSLSTSSGYTF	TGTGCCAGCAGCTTATCTACCTCCTCCGGCTACACCTTC
TRBV20-1	-	TRBD2	TRBJ2-1	CCASMGLAGVGSLNEQFF	TGCTGTGCTAGTATGGGACTAGCGGGAGTAGGGTCTTTAAATGAGCAGTTCTTC
TRBV29-1	once	-	TRBJ2-3	CSDGPWTTDTQYF	TGCAGCGATGGACCTTGGACTACAGATACGCAGTATTTT
TRBV20-1	-	-	TRBJ2-7	CSARDPGPLAYEQYF	TGCAGTGCTAGAGATCCAGGACCTTTAGCCTACGAGCAGTACTTC
TRBV7-9	-	-	TRBJ2-3	CASSPGQAYIDTQYF	TGTGCCAGCAGCCCCGGACAAGCGTACATTGATACGCAGTATTTT
TRBV15	-	-	TRBJ2-2	CATSTPTSWNTGELFF	TGTGCCACCAGCACACCGACTAGTTGGAACACCGGGGAGCTGTTTTTT
TRBV11-2	-	-	TRBJ1-1	CASGRMVTEAFF	TGTGCCAGCGGTAGGATGGTCACTGAAGCTTTCTTT
TRBV5-1	few	-	TRBJ2-3	CASSKVQRTDTQYF	TGCGCCAGCAGTAAAGTCCAAAGAACAGATACGCAGTATTTT
TRBV7-2	few	-	TRBJ2-3	CASSAKSGTGTTDTQYF	TGTGCCAGCAGCGCCAAGTCAGGTACTGGCACCACAGATACTCAGTATTTT
TRBV12-3/TRBV12-4	few	TRBD1	TRBJ2-2	CASSLEGADTGELFF	TGTGCCAGCAGTTTAGAGGGGGCAGACACCGGGGAGCTGTTTTTT
TRBV30	few	TRBD1	TRBJ2-7	CAWSRQGRSGEQYF	TGTGCCTGGAGCCGACAGGGTAGAAGCGGCGAGCAGTACTTC
TRBV24-1	-	-	TRBJ2-7	CATSKNTGDEQYF	TGTGCCACCAGTAAGAACACCGGGGACGAGCAGTACTTC
TRBV5-1	-	-	TRBJ2-5	CASSFGDFQETQYF	TGCGCCAGCAGCTTCGGGGACTTCCAAGAGACCCAGTACTTC
TRBV5-1	-	TRBD2	TRBJ2-2	CASSIGTSVAGELFF	TGCGCCAGCAGCATCGGGACTAGCGTCGCCGGGGAGCTGTTTTTT
TRBV2	few	-	TRBJ1-5	CASSQGSYQPQHF	TGTGCCAGCAGCCAGGGTTCTTATCAGCCCCAGCATTTT
TRBV15	-	TRBD1	TRBJ2-5	CATRQGLETQYF	TGTGCCACCAGACAGGGGTTGGAGACCCAGTACTTC
TRBV7-9	few	TRBD1	TRBJ2-2	CASSTGDRGRELFF	TGTGCCAGCAGCACTGGGGACAGGGGCAGGGAGCTGTTTTTT
TRBV5-1	-	-	TRBJ2-5	CASSLNPGPQETQYF	TGCGCCAGCAGCCTAAACCCGGGACCACAAGAGACCCAGTACTTC
TRBV12-3/TRBV12-4	-	TRBD2	TRBJ2-2	CASSRGLEVTGELFF	TGTGCCAGCAGCCGGGGACTAGAAGTCACCGGGGAGCTGTTTTTT
TRBV5-1	many	TRBD2	TRBJ2-3	CASSYGTSGTDTQYF	TGCGCCAGCAGCTATGGGACTAGCGGCACAGATACGCAGTATTTT
TRBV5-6	-	-	TRBJ2-1	CASSPSIRGEQFF	TGTGCCAGCAGCCCATCTATACGGGGTGAGCAGTTCTTC
TRBV20-1	few	TRBD2	TRBJ2-7	CSASLASGAYEQYF	TGCAGTGCTAGTTTAGCTAGCGGGGCCTACGAGCAGTACTTC
TRBV5-6	few	-	TRBJ2-5	CASSPIGAETQYF	TGTGCCAGCAGTCCTATCGGGGCAGAGACCCAGTACTTC
TRBV12-3/TRBV12-4	-	-	TRBJ1-6	CASSLGRAAPLHF	TGTGCCAGCAGTCTAGGGAGAGCCGCACCCCTCCACTTT
TRBV4-1	few	-	TRBJ2-2	CASSQGIMTGELFF	TGCGCCAGCAGCCAAGGGATCATGACCGGGGAGCTGTTTTTT